A selection of T cell receptor beta chains follows, all from one sample in a study of beta chain features in type 1 diabetes. Measured with immunoSEQ multiplex PCR; TCRdb has only the in-frame clones, and not every one. The table has 70,000 to 95,000 clones, about 32% seen once. What was sequenced was stem cell memory CD4+ T cells from blood. The receptor set was obtained from a woman aged 18-29 years in good health. Each CDR3 is given with its conserved first and last residue.

>TRBV6-5|TRBJ1-5
CASRPDSSKAQHF
>TRBV5-6|TRBJ1-4
CASSSALINEKLFF
>TRBV19|TRBJ1-5
CASSMGSNQPQHF
>TRBV5-4|TRBJ2-5
CASSLERTSGWETQYF
>TRBV19|TRBJ2-3
CASSIAGTRSTDTQYF
>TRBV5-1|TRBJ2-2
CASSEVVSTGELFF
>TRBV5-5|TRBJ1-2
CASSLAPGDPTNYGYTF
>TRBV4-2|TRBJ1-1
CASSQDEGITEAFF
>TRBV7-2|TRBJ2-5
CASSDRGVEAQYF
>TRBV7-9|TRBJ1-2
CASTSNSNYGYTF
>TRBV18|TRBJ2-6
CASSPDRAGANVLTF
>TRBV2|TRBJ1-3
CASGQYSGNTIYF
>TRBV30|TRBJ1-1
CAWTRDRGNTEAFF
>TRBV19|TRBJ2-7
CASSQLAGGIYEQYF
>TRBV2|TRBJ2-5
CASMEGTGETQYF
>TRBV15|TRBJ1-2
CATSPDSHYGYTF
>TRBV7-2|TRBJ2-5
CASSVSETGWETQYF
>TRBV5-1|TRBJ2-7
CASSLEYAYEQYF
>TRBV11-2|TRBJ1-1
CASSLGLNTEAFF
>TRBV5-1|TRBJ1-1
CASSLRGLPSVDTEAFF
>TRBV4-1|TRBJ1-4
CASSHNRVFGEKLFF
>TRBV19|TRBJ1-5
CASSPYGDNQPQHF
>TRBV10-3|TRBJ2-7
CAISESGTGDEQYF
>TRBV5-1|TRBJ2-1
CASSLYNNEQFF
>TRBV5-1|TRBJ2-5
CASSLGPGGAETQYF
>TRBV6-5|TRBJ1-2
CASSPGTGGYYGYTF